One sample yielded the 22 T cell receptor beta chains listed below, sequenced in a study of T cell changes during pregnancy in multiple sclerosis. Clones were sequenced by immunoSEQ multiplex PCR, and TCRdb holds only the in-frame ones, with some missing. The sample has 110,000 or so clones; approximately 93% are singletons. The material sequenced was peripheral blood, taken before pregnancy. The receptor set was obtained from a female donor with multiple sclerosis, enrolled in a pregnancy study.

The rearrangement joins TRBV6-1 to TRBJ1-2; 7 bases line up with TRBD1. V lost 2 bases, J lost 2 bases, and 8 bases stayed unmatched. This CDR3 comprises 16 residues. Germline CDR1 is MNHNS and CDR2 is SASEGT. CDR3 DNA sequence: TGTGCCAGCAGTGAATTTAGGGCAGGGGGGAACTATGGCTACACCTTC. Its translation: CASSEFRAGGNYGYTF.

This clone showed up just a few times. V is TRBV5-1 and J is TRBJ1-2, with D maybe TRBD1 (6 bases). Germline V gene lookup returns CDR1 SGHRS and CDR2 YFSETQ. V was clipped by 4 bases and J by 3 bases, with 16 bases between them. The CDR3 consists of 15 residues. CDR3 sequence reads: CASSRTDRPYYGYTF. The CDR3 DNA sequence: TGCGCCAGCAGCCGAACAGACAGGCCCTACTATGGCTACACCTTC.

J is TRBJ2-1 and V is TRBV6-5, with 9 positions matching TRBD2. CDR3 length: 15 residues. The germline CDR1 and CDR2 sequences are MNHEY and SVGAGI. Trimming at V came to 2 bases and at J to 2 bases, leaving 1 base not matched to a gene. The CDR3 nucleotides read TGTGCCAGCAGTTACGCTAGCGGGGCCTACAATGAGCAGTTCTTC. Protein sequence: CASSYASGAYNEQFF.

This sequence joins TRBV18 and TRBJ1-1; 7 bases match TRBD1. The CDR3 totals 15 residues. The ends lost 3 bases at V and 1 base at J; junction bases unmatched: 5. Germline loops: CDR1 KGHSH, CDR2 LQKENI. The CDR3 DNA is TGTGCCAGCTCACCCTGGACAGGTAGGAACACTGAAGCTTTCTTT. It encodes CASSPWTGRNTEAFF.

This sequence joins TRBV10-3 and TRBJ2-7; 12 nucleotides line up with TRBD2. V shed 3 bases and J 2 bases; nucleotides not matched to a gene: 5. The CDR3 sequence is 16 residues long. The germline V gene has CDR1 ENHRY and CDR2 SYGVKD. The CDR3 loop is CAISDHGLAGPYEQYF. Here the CDR3 DNA reads TGTGCCATCAGTGACCATGGACTAGCGGGACCCTACGAGCAGTACTTC.

V usage is TRBV18 and J usage is TRBJ2-6; 7 bases match TRBD1. Per the germline V gene, CDR1 is KGHSH and CDR2 is LQKENI. This CDR3 spans 18 amino acids. V trimming: 6 bases; J trimming: 0 bases; junction bases outside the gene matches: 11. DNA of the CDR3: TGTGCCAGCTCCCAAACACCGGGACAGCTCTCTGGGGCCAACGTCCTGACTTTC. Its translation: CASSQTPGQLSGANVLTF.

The chain has TRBV19 and TRBJ2-7; 7 bases are shared with TRBD1. Germline V gene data show CDR1 as LNHDA and CDR2 as SQIVND (reference sequence). CDR3 length: 15 residues. The V gene end was trimmed by 5 bases and the J gene end by 7 bases; junction bases not matched to a gene: 14. The CDR3 region has the DNA TGTGCCAGTAGTTTTGGACAGGACGAGAGTTTAGAGCAGTACTTC. The encoded protein is CASSFGQDESLEQYF.

The chain uses TRBV7-2 and TRBJ2-5, with TRBD2 matching 7 bases. CDR1 and CDR2 (germline): SGHTA, FQGNSA. This CDR3 is 15 amino acids long. V lost 5 bases to trimming and J lost 1 base; unmatched junction nucleotides: 7. CDR3 in amino acids: CASSGAGTVQETQYF. The CDR3 nucleotides read TGTGCCAGCAGCGGAGCGGGGACCGTCCAAGAGACCCAGTACTTC.

V usage is TRBV19 and J usage is TRBJ2-5, with 8 positions matching TRBD2. The germline V gene encodes CDR1 LNHDA and CDR2 SQIVND (reference sequence). With V trimmed by 5 bases and J by 4 bases, 9 bases remained unmatched. The CDR3 has 15 residues. The CDR3 DNA follows: TGTGCCAGTAGTGACTACCGGGGGGGAGGAGAGACCCAGTACTTC. It yields the protein CASSDYRGGGETQYF.

V and J are TRBV28 and TRBJ2-7, with TRBD1 matching over 11 bases. V gave up 4 bases and J gave up 1 base; unmatched junction bases: 6. From germline, CDR1 is MDHEN and CDR2 SYDVKM. The CDR3 runs 16 residues. CDR3 DNA: TGTGCCAGCAGTTCTCTGGGGACAGGGGGTTCCTACGAGCAGTACTTC. As protein: CASSSLGTGGSYEQYF.

The rearrangement uses TRBV19 and TRBJ2-2; 7 bases line up with TRBD2. This CDR3 comprises 15 residues. Trimming at V came to 3 bases and at J to 3 bases, leaving 4 bases not matched to a gene. Germline V gene lookup returns CDR1 LNHDA and CDR2 SQIVND (reference sequence). As DNA, the CDR3 is TGTGCCAGTAGTATCGAGCGGGGCTACACCGGGGAGCTGTTTTTT. It is translated as CASSIERGYTGELFF.

V gene TRBV27 combines with J gene TRBJ2-1; 9 nucleotides align to TRBD2. Germline assignment: CDR1 MNHEY and CDR2 SMNVEV (reference sequence). Trimming removed 5 bases from V and 10 bases from J; junction bases left unmatched: 6. The CDR3 covers 13 residues. The CDR3 loop is CASSGGGAWEQFF. CDR3 DNA: TGTGCCAGCAGTGGCGGGGGGGCTTGGGAGCAGTTCTTC.

This chain links TRBV2 with TRBJ2-1; 9 nucleotides agree with TRBD1. The CDR3 spans 15 residues. V dropped 4 bases and J dropped 8; count of bases not matched to a gene: 9. Germline loops: CDR1 SNHLY, CDR2 FYNNEI. CDR3: CASSGGTGLGHEQFF. CDR3 in DNA: TGTGCCAGCAGTGGGGGGACAGGGCTCGGGCATGAGCAGTTCTTC. Full variable domain (remainder filled in from reference TRBV2 and TRBJ2-1): EPEVTQTPSHQVTQMGQEVILRCVPISNHLYFYWYRQILGQKVEFLVSFYNNEISEKSEIFDDQFSVERPDGSNFTLKIRSTKLEDSAMYFCASSGGTGLGHEQFFGPGTRLTVL.

This clone turned up a few times. The CDR3: CASRFTGPETQYF. The CDR3 DNA follows: TGTGCCAGCAGGTTTACAGGGCCAGAGACCCAGTACTTC. This chain links TRBV28 with TRBJ2-5; perhaps TRBD1 as D (6 bases). Trimming pared 6 bases from V and 4 bases from J, leaving 12 bases between. In germline, CDR1 is MDHEN, CDR2 SYDVKM. The length of the CDR3 is 13 residues.

This clone was observed a single time. The rearrangement uses TRBV25-1 and TRBJ1-4; D gene unclear. V was trimmed by 3 bases and J by 5 bases, leaving 10 bases between them. This CDR3 comprises 14 residues. The germline gives CDR1 MGHDK, CDR2 SYGVNS. The CDR3 region is CASSELAANEKLFF. The CDR3 DNA reads TGTGCCAGCAGTGAGCTCGCGGCCAATGAAAAACTGTTTTTT.

The chain couples TRBV9 to TRBJ1-2, with 8 bases lining up with TRBD1. Germline V gene lookup returns CDR1 SGDLS and CDR2 YYNGEE. There are 19 residues in the CDR3. The J segment lost 8 bases and the V segment lost 0 bases, leaving 21 bases of the junction unmatched. Here the CDR3 reads CASSVGIDEAGGANRGYTF. CDR3 nucleotides: TGTGCCAGCAGCGTAGGGATAGATGAGGCAGGGGGCGCGAATAGAGGCTACACCTTC.

The gene calls are TRBV5-1 and TRBJ1-4, with D tentatively TRBD1 (5 bases). The CDR3 spans 15 residues. V shed 6 bases and J shed 0 bases, with 12 bases lying between them. The germline gives CDR1 SGHRS, CDR2 YFSETQ. Here the CDR3 DNA reads TGCGCCAGCAACCCTGGGGGGACAACTAATGAAAAACTGTTTTTT. It yields the protein CASNPGGTTNEKLFF.

J is TRBJ2-1 and V is TRBV15, with a possible D match to TRBD2 (5 bases). The CDR3 is 16 amino acids. Looked up from germline, CDR1 is LNHNV and CDR2 is YYDKDF (reference sequence). With 0 bases removed from V and 3 bases from J, the gap between germline ends came to 12 bases. The CDR3 DNA follows: TGTGCCACCAGCAGAGAAAAGCTAGCTCTCTACAATGAGCAGTTCTTC. Protein product: CATSREKLALYNEQFF.

V and J are TRBV5-6 and TRBJ1-1; TRBD1 might be the D (6 bases). V dropped 4 bases and J dropped 4 bases, with 23 bases sitting between them. This CDR3 is 17 amino acids long. CDR1 SGHDT and CDR2 YYEEEE come from the germline V gene. This CDR3 is CASSPGKTGTRGTEAFF. The CDR3 DNA is TGTGCCAGCAGCCCCGGCAAAACAGGGACTAGGGGCACTGAAGCTTTCTTT.

The chain employs TRBV28 and TRBJ1-1; D unclear. Per the germline V gene, CDR1 is MDHEN and CDR2 is SYDVKM. The CDR3 is made up of 14 amino acids. Between the trimmed V and J ends, which lost 2 bases and 0 bases, there was a span of 7 bases. CDR3 bases: TGTGCCAGCAGTTTAATATCCCTGAACACTGAAGCTTTCTTT. As protein: CASSLISLNTEAFF. Full variable domain (rest looked up from reference TRBV28 and TRBJ1-1): DVKVTQSSRYLVKRTGEKVFLECVQDMDHENMFWYRQDPGLGLRLIYFSYDVKMKEKGDIPEGYSVSREKKERFSLILESASTNQTSMYLCASSLISLNTEAFFGQGTRLTVV.

The chain combines TRBV2 with TRBJ2-7; 7 bases line up with TRBD1. The CDR3 covers 14 residues. Unmatched junction bases numbered 6, after V lost 7 bases and J lost 0 bases. Germline CDR1 and CDR2: SNHLY and FYNNEI. The CDR3 bases are TGTGCCAGCACCCCCGGGACAGCCTCCTACGAGCAGTACTTC. Protein product: CASTPGTASYEQYF. Full variable domain (outside the CDR3, taken from reference TRBV2 and TRBJ2-7): EPEVTQTPSHQVTQMGQEVILRCVPISNHLYFYWYRQILGQKVEFLVSFYNNEISEKSEIFDDQFSVERPDGSNFTLKIRSTKLEDSAMYFCASTPGTASYEQYFGPGTRLTVT.

Points on this clone: Different DNA sequences within this sample yield the same CDR3. The chain is built from TRBV30 and TRBJ2-7; D may be TRBD1 (6 bases). In germline, CDR1 is GTSNPN, CDR2 SVGIG (reference sequence). V was clipped by 0 bases and J by 6 bases, with 6 bases between them. This CDR3 is 11 amino acids long. The CDR3 here is CAWSVGGEQYF. The CDR3 nucleotides read TGTGCCTGGAGTGTAGGGGGCGAGCAGTACTTC. The complete variable domain, with remaining parts taken from reference TRBV30 and TRBJ2-7, reads SQTIHQWPATLVQPVGSPLSLECTVEGTSNPNLYWYRQAAGRGLQLLFYSVGIGQISSEVPQNLSASRPQDRQFILSSKKLLLSDSGFYLCAWSVGGEQYFGPGTRLTVT.